This T cell receptor beta chain was profiled in a study of cytomegalovirus exposure and HLA in healthy donors. Vbeta (60) and Jbeta (13) primers were used in the PCR. TCRdb keeps only in-frame clones here, not all; method: immunoSEQ multiplex PCR. Of over 95,000 clones in the sample, 70% to 85% were seen once. Germline CDR1 and CDR2: MGHDK and SYGVNS. Unmatched junction bases numbered 6, after V lost 8 bases and J lost 0 bases. CDR3 length equals 14 residues. The clonotype comes from a middle-aged man in good health and CMV-seropositive. The sample was PBMCs. The chain is built from TRBV25-1 and TRBJ1-2; 7 nucleotides line up with TRBD1. The CDR3 DNA is TGTGCCAGCCGGGACAGTTTAGCTAACTATGGCTACACCTTC. Amino acid sequence: CASRDSLANYGYTF.